The 25 T cell receptor beta chains in this list originate from one sample, sequenced in a study of cytomegalovirus exposure and HLA in healthy donors. Both 60 Vbeta primers and 13 Jbeta primers went into the PCR. TCRdb's copy holds only in-frame clones and misses some; the assay was immunoSEQ multiplex PCR. The repertoire holds around 100,000 clones, with 63% as singletons. What was sequenced was PBMCs. The receptors originated from a human donor in good health.

The chain is built from TRBV28 and TRBJ1-5, with D tentatively TRBD1 (6 bases). The CDR3 has 16 amino acids. Trimming cost V 6 bases and J 4 bases, with 19 bases left between them. Germline V gives CDR1 MDHEN, CDR2 SYDVKM. The CDR3 reads CASSPGGGRVNQPQHF. In DNA, the CDR3 is TGTGCCAGCAGCCCCGGGGGGGGCAGAGTAAATCAGCCCCAGCATTTT.

This clone was seen a single time. The rearrangement uses TRBV5-6 and TRBJ1-1; D uncertain. Germline V gene data show CDR1 as SGHDT and CDR2 as YYEEEE. Trimming removed 1 base at V and 5 bases at J, with 15 bases between. This CDR3 spans 15 amino acids. The CDR3 DNA reads as TGTGCCAGCAGCTTGTCCCTCGTCACTATTACTGAAGCTTTCTTT. Its translation is CASSLSLVTITEAFF.

The chain has TRBV6-1 and TRBJ2-7; 8 positions agree with TRBD1. Germline V CDR1 and CDR2: MNHNS, SASEGT. V dropped 4 bases and J dropped 6; count of bases not matched to a gene: 2. The CDR3 has 12 residues. For the CDR3, the DNA is TGTGCCAGCAGTGGAACAGGGGGCGAGCAGTACTTC. This translates into CASSGTGGEQYF.

V gene TRBV5-1 combines with J gene TRBJ2-5, with D maybe TRBD1 (6 bases). The J call is in doubt because the DNA end fits TRBJ2-7 better. This CDR3 spans 14 amino acids. Germline loops: CDR1 SGHRS, CDR2 YFSETQ. The CDR3 sequence is CASSLWTDSYEQYF. The CDR3 region has the DNA TGCGCCAGCAGCTTGTGGACAGACTCCTACGAGCAGTACTTC.

The V gene is TRBV11-2, the J gene TRBJ2-3; the match to TRBD1 covers 8 bases. The germline V gene has CDR1 SGHAT and CDR2 FQNNGV. J was trimmed by 0 bases and V by 3 bases; bases with no gene match: 5. This CDR3 region has 16 residues. The CDR3 nucleotides read TGTGCCAGCAGCTTCAGACAGGGGCTAAGCACAGATACGCAGTATTTT. Protein product: CASSFRQGLSTDTQYF.

This clone was detected only a few times. The chain joins TRBV4-2 to TRBJ1-6; weak D call: TRBD1 (5 bases). This CDR3 has 17 amino acids. Germline V gene lookup returns CDR1 LGHNA and CDR2 YNFKEQ. The V end lost 1 base, the J end lost 9 bases, and 19 bases lay between the germline ends. The CDR3 spells CASSQAPSAGYGSPLHF. The DNA of the CDR3 is TGTGCCAGCAGCCAAGCCCCATCCGCAGGGTACGGTTCACCCCTCCACTTT.

The rearrangement joins TRBV7-9 to TRBJ2-7; possibly TRBD2 for D (7 bases). The CDR3 length is 15 residues. V gave up 5 bases and J gave up 4 bases, with 18 bases separating them. Per the germline V gene, CDR1 is SEHNR and CDR2 is FQNEAQ (reference sequence). The CDR3 DNA reads TGTGCCAGCAGCCCGATGCGGGGGCCGGGTTACGAGCAGTACTTC. Encoded protein: CASSPMRGPGYEQYF.

The V gene is TRBV30, the J gene TRBJ2-7, with TRBD2 matching over 9 bases. Germline CDR1 and CDR2: GTSNPN and SVGIG (reference sequence). This CDR3 comprises 17 residues. Trimming at V came to 1 base and at J to 0 bases, leaving 10 bases not matched to a gene. CDR3 bases: TGTGCCTGGAGTGGGGTAGCGGGAGCCCGAATCTCCTACGAGCAGTACTTC. It specifies CAWSGVAGARISYEQYF.

CDR3 nucleotides: TGTGCCAGCAACAGGGTGGGGTCACCCCTCCACTTT. Translated: CASNRVGSPLHF. The V and J genes are TRBV6-6 and TRBJ1-6, with TRBD1 as a possible D gene (6 bases). Per the germline V gene, CDR1 is MNHNY and CDR2 is SVGAGI (reference sequence). This CDR3 comprises 12 residues. The germline V and J ends were trimmed by 7 bases and 10 bases, with 11 bases remaining between them.

This clone has a single count. This chain joins TRBV27 and TRBJ2-1; 12 bases fit TRBD2. This CDR3 is 15 amino acids long. Germline V lookup: CDR1 MNHEY, CDR2 SMNVEV (reference sequence). With V trimmed by 3 bases and J by 9 bases, 6 bases remained unmatched. CDR3 in DNA: TGTGCCAGCAGTTTTTCTAGCGGGGGGGGTAGTGAGCAGTTCTTC. This codes for CASSFSSGGGSEQFF.

The rearrangement joins TRBV4-2 to TRBJ1-1; 7 bases are a match to TRBD1. The germline CDR1 and CDR2 sequences are LGHNA and YNFKEQ. The trim removed 0 bases at V and 2 bases at J, leaving 6 bases unmatched. CDR3 size: 16 residues. The CDR3 coding sequence is TGTGCCAGCAGCCAAGATTTACGACAGGGAAACACTGAAGCTTTCTTT. Encoded protein: CASSQDLRQGNTEAFF.

There are a few counts of this clone. The chain uses TRBV6-4 and TRBJ2-5, with 11 bases matching TRBD1. The CDR3 runs to 15 residues. The junction had 2 bases not matched to a gene; V was cut back by 4 bases and J by 1 base. Germline values: CDR1 MRHNA, CDR2 SNTAGT. CDR3 bases: TGTGCCAGCAGTGCCGGGACAGGGGGCCAAGAGACCCAGTACTTC. This encodes CASSAGTGGQETQYF.

The J gene is TRBJ1-6, the V gene TRBV7-8, with D possibly TRBD1 on 5 matching bases. Germline assignment: CDR1 SGHVS and CDR2 FQNEAQ. This CDR3 has 14 amino acids. V gave up 5 bases and J gave up 4 bases, with 9 bases separating them. CDR3 DNA sequence: TGTGCCAGCAGCCCGGGACTTTATAATTCACCCCTCCACTTT. This sequence encodes CASSPGLYNSPLHF.

The rearrangement links TRBV15 to TRBJ2-2, with unresolved D. CDR1 is LNHNV, CDR2 YYDKDF, per germline (reference sequence). V lost 0 bases to trimming and J lost 4 bases, with 12 bases between them. The length of the CDR3 is 16 residues. The CDR3 reads CATSREPVVGTGELFF. The CDR3 nucleotides read TGTGCCACCAGCAGAGAGCCCGTAGTTGGCACCGGGGAGCTGTTTTTT.

The chain couples TRBV4-1 to TRBJ1-5; 9 nucleotides line up with TRBD1. This CDR3 is 15 amino acids long. Looked up from germline, CDR1 is MGHRA and CDR2 is YSYEKL. Trimming cost V 1 base and J 9 bases; bases outside gene matches: 7. CDR3 bases: TGCGCCAGCAGCCAAGCACCGGGACAGGGTCGGCCCCAGCATTTT. Amino acids: CASSQAPGQGRPQHF.

The chain combines TRBV27 with TRBJ1-2, with D possibly TRBD1 on 6 matching bases. Germline-derived CDR1 and CDR2 are MNHEY and SMNVEV (reference sequence). CDR3 length equals 15 residues. Trimming removed 6 bases at V and 1 base at J, with 15 bases between. Here the CDR3 reads CASRAIGQSNYGYTF. The CDR3 DNA reads TGTGCCAGCAGAGCGATAGGACAGAGTAACTATGGCTACACCTTC.

The gene calls are TRBV7-2 and TRBJ1-2, with D unclear. Deletions cut 5 bases from V and 4 bases from J, with 17 bases between. The CDR3 runs to 15 residues. Germline V gives CDR1 SGHTA, CDR2 FQGNSA. In nucleotides, the CDR3 is TGTGCCAGCAGCCCATATAATGAGGGCGTCTATGGCTACACCTTC. Encoded protein: CASSPYNEGVYGYTF.

This clone has just a few counts. The chain uses TRBV19 and TRBJ2-5; D is perhaps TRBD1 (6 bases). The CDR3 has 15 residues. From germline, CDR1 is LNHDA and CDR2 SQIVND (reference sequence). V lost 4 bases and J 3 bases, leaving 15 bases between the germline ends. As DNA, the CDR3 is TGTGCCAGTAGTAAAAACAGGGAGTATGAAGAGACCCAGTACTTC. It specifies CASSKNREYEETQYF.

The genes are TRBV19 and TRBJ2-1; 8 nucleotides line up with TRBD2. The CDR3 is 20 amino acids. The germline CDR1 and CDR2 sequences are LNHDA and SQIVND (reference sequence). Trimming at V came to 3 bases and at J to 6 bases, leaving 22 bases not matched to a gene. In DNA, the CDR3 is TGTGCCAGTAGTATTGGAAGAGGTAGCGGGATCCCTCTTGGAAGCAATGAGCAGTTCTTC. Protein product: CASSIGRGSGIPLGSNEQFF. The full variable domain, rest sourced from reference TRBV19 and TRBJ2-1, is DGGITQSPKYLFRKEGQNVTLSCEQNLNHDAMYWYRQDPGQGLRLIYYSQIVNDFQKGDIAEGYSVSREKKESFPLTVTSAQKNPTAFYLCASSIGRGSGIPLGSNEQFFGPGTRLTVL.

J is TRBJ2-7 and V is TRBV4-1, with D possibly matching TRBD1 (6 bases). The V gene lost 4 bases and the J gene lost 4 bases, with 14 bases spanning the gap. This CDR3 contains 14 residues. The germline V gene has CDR1 MGHRA and CDR2 YSYEKL. CDR3 DNA sequence: TGCGCCAGCAGCCGTCCGGGACAAAGTTACGAGCAGTACTTC. The encoded protein is CASSRPGQSYEQYF.

This sequence joins TRBV7-6 and TRBJ2-7; 8 nucleotides agree with TRBD2. The CDR3 length is 15 residues. In germline, CDR1 is SGHVS, CDR2 FNYEAQ. Losses at the gene ends were 1 base for V and 2 bases for J; bases not matched to a gene: 4. The CDR3 bases are TGTGCCAGCAGCTTAGGCGGTAGCGGGACCTACGAGCAGTACTTC. Translation gives CASSLGGSGTYEQYF.

This rearrangement joins TRBV5-6 to TRBJ1-2, with D perhaps TRBD1 (6 bases). CDR1 is SGHDT and CDR2 is YYEEEE in the germline V gene. CDR3 length equals 15 residues. V dropped 0 bases and J dropped 8 bases, with 17 bases sitting between them. The CDR3 loop reads CASSLVGGGLGGYTF. CDR3 sequence (DNA): TGTGCCAGCAGCTTGGTGGGGGGGGGCCTAGGCGGCTACACCTTC.

The V and J genes are TRBV2 and TRBJ2-7; no clear D. V was clipped by 8 bases and J by 0 bases, with 5 bases between them. The CDR3 has 11 amino acids. From germline, CDR1 is SNHLY and CDR2 FYNNEI. CDR3 sequence (DNA): TGTGCCAGCTTGAGCTCCTACGAGCAGTACTTC. Translating it yields CASLSSYEQYF.

V usage is TRBV11-3 and J usage is TRBJ1-5; 7 bases are shared with TRBD1. This CDR3 is 18 amino acids long. The J segment lost 0 bases and the V segment lost 6 bases, leaving 14 bases of the junction unmatched. Per germline, CDR1 SGHNT and CDR2 YENEEA. The CDR3 sequence is CASRPTQGNRISNQPQHF. The CDR3 DNA reads as TGTGCCAGCAGACCTACACAGGGGAACAGGATTAGCAATCAGCCCCAGCATTTT.

The CDR3 is CASRGTGVQNGELFF. The DNA for the CDR3 is TGTGCCAGCCGCGGGACAGGGGTGCAAAACGGGGAGCTGTTTTTT. The chain links TRBV18 to TRBJ2-2, with 10 positions matching TRBD1. This CDR3 has 15 amino acids. The V gene end was trimmed by 8 bases and the J gene end by 7 bases; junction bases not matched to a gene: 10. The germline V gene has CDR1 KGHSH and CDR2 LQKENI.